Below, 10 T cell receptor beta chains from the same sample are listed, as sequenced in a study of blood T cell repertoires in COVID-19. Assay: immunoSEQ multiplex PCR; the TCRdb copy retains only in-frame clones and omits some. The sample lists fewer than 200,000 clones, more than 85% occurring once. Sequencing was carried out using peripheral blood. Every receptor here comes from a man aged 40-50 years with active or convalescent COVID-19.

This clone was detected once. This chain links TRBV13 with TRBJ2-5; no definite D call. Germline assignment: CDR1 PRHDT and CDR2 FYEKMQ (reference sequence). This CDR3 region has 14 residues. The V end lost 0 bases, the J end lost 2 bases, and 7 bases lay between the germline ends. The CDR3 region has the DNA TGTGCCAGCAGCTTAGGATACGGTCAAGAGACCCAGTACTTC. Its protein is CASSLGYGQETQYF.

This chain connects TRBV27 to TRBJ2-2; 13 bases match TRBD2. The CDR3 extends over 17 amino acids. The V gene end was trimmed by 6 bases and the J gene end by 2 bases; junction bases not matched to a gene: 6. CDR1 MNHEY and CDR2 SMNVEV come from the germline V gene (reference sequence). As DNA, the CDR3 is TGTGCCAGCAGACCGACTAGCGGGGGGCGCAACACCGGGGAGCTGTTTTTT. Its translation: CASRPTSGGRNTGELFF.

The chain employs TRBV28 and TRBJ2-2; the D is unclear. Germline V gene data show CDR1 as MDHEN and CDR2 as SYDVKM. The V gene lost 5 bases and the J gene lost 5 bases, with 12 bases spanning the gap. The CDR3 totals 14 residues. CDR3 nucleotide sequence: TGTGCCAGCAGTCCCCCCTTTCGGACCGGGGAGCTGTTTTTT. Residues: CASSPPFRTGELFF.

The V gene is TRBV28, the J gene TRBJ1-6; D is uncertain. CDR3 length: 12 residues. Trimming took off 6 bases at V and 7 bases at J, with 7 bases between the two ends. CDR1 and CDR2 from the germline V gene are MDHEN and SYDVKM. The CDR3, as DNA: TGTGCCAGCAGACAACGAAATTCACCCCTCCACTTT. Protein sequence: CASRQRNSPLHF.

This rearrangement joins TRBV4-2 to TRBJ1-2; D remains unclear. Trimming shortened V by 1 base and J by 3 bases, and 9 bases separated the two germline ends. Looked up from germline, CDR1 is LGHNA and CDR2 is YNFKEQ. This CDR3 is 14 amino acids long. The CDR3 reads CASSQGGADYGYTF. Here the CDR3 DNA reads TGTGCCAGCAGCCAAGGCGGTGCGGACTATGGCTACACCTTC.

The CDR3 DNA is TGCAGTGCTAGTAAGGGGTTTTGGGAACCGCGGTCCTACGAGCAGTACTTC. Translated: CSASKGFWEPRSYEQYF. V is TRBV20-1 and J is TRBJ2-7, with D perhaps matching TRBD1 (5 bases). From germline, CDR1 is DFQATT and CDR2 SNEGSKA (reference sequence). The V end was cut by 3 bases, the J end by 1 base, with 22 bases between. The CDR3 is made up of 17 amino acids.

This chain joins TRBV5-4 and TRBJ2-5, with 15 bases fitting TRBD2. The CDR3 length is 17 residues. V shed 4 bases and J 3 bases; nucleotides not matched to a gene: 7. The germline gives CDR1 SGHNT, CDR2 YYREEE (reference sequence). CDR3 sequence: CASSPGLAGGPEETQYF. In DNA, the CDR3 is TGTGCCAGCAGCCCGGGACTAGCGGGGGGACCCGAAGAGACCCAGTACTTC.

The chain couples TRBV3-1 (or the pseudogene TRBV3-2) to TRBJ1-2; 7 bases fit TRBD1. Germline CDR1 and CDR2: LGHDT and YNNKEL (reference sequence). The V gene end was trimmed by 4 bases and the J gene end by 2 bases; junction bases not matched to a gene: 4. The CDR3 sequence is 14 residues long. DNA of the CDR3: TGTGCCAGCAGCCCTCCGACAGGGAACTATGGCTACACCTTC. Its translation: CASSPPTGNYGYTF.

This chain joins TRBV5-1 and TRBJ2-5; possibly TRBD2 for D (6 bases). Germline V gives CDR1 SGHRS, CDR2 YFSETQ. The length of the CDR3 is 16 residues. The V end was cut by 0 bases, the J end by 3 bases, with 15 bases between. DNA of the CDR3: TGCGCCAGCAGCTTGGGTGGTCTGCGGGGCGAAGAGACCCAGTACTTC. Encoded protein: CASSLGGLRGEETQYF.

The J gene is TRBJ1-5, the V gene TRBV6-4; D gene ambiguous. Trimming stripped 8 bases from V and 7 bases from J, with 15 bases between. The CDR3 consists of 13 residues. CDR1 MRHNA and CDR2 SNTAGT come from the germline V gene. The DNA of the CDR3 is TGTGCCAGCTCAGCCAGGTCCGGACAGCCCCAGCATTTT. Protein sequence: CASSARSGQPQHF.